This is a list of T cell receptor beta chains from one sample in a study of vaccination and CD4 T cells after COVID-19. TCRdb re-called the PCR reads through MiXCR, storing one row per CDR3 protein. The sample holds 15,000 to 20,000 distinct CDR3 sequences, about 61% seen once. No antigens are known for them. The material sequenced was CD4+ T cells from blood, cultured in vitro. Source of these receptors: a human donor who had recovered from COVID-19. CDR3s include the opening cysteine and the closing phenylalanine or tryptophan.

J gene | V gene | CDR3 protein
TRBJ2-7 | TRBV30 | CAWSPHGNEQYF
TRBJ2-1 | TRBV20-1 | CSARVLQGRYEQFF
TRBJ1-6 | TRBV20-1 | CSAMTDTTENSPLHF
TRBJ2-4 | TRBV20-1 | CSASGENIQYF
TRBJ2-1 | TRBV5-6 | CASSLTGVSYNEQFF
TRBJ1-5 | TRBV10-3 | CAIRDGFGQPQHF
TRBJ2-3 | TRBV20-1 | CSARPGRDIGSQYF
TRBJ1-1 | TRBV6-2/TRBV6-3 | CASSDIGRAFF
TRBJ2-5 | TRBV7-2 | CASSQDREETQYF
TRBJ1-1 | TRBV6-2/TRBV6-3 | CASSYSHRGPGEAFF
TRBJ2-2 | TRBV19 | CATSEGWELTGELFF
TRBJ2-5 | TRBV20-1 | CSARDLAAQETQYF
TRBJ1-1 | TRBV6-1 | CASSGQRNTEAFF
TRBJ1-1 | TRBV18 | CASSPLQNTEAFF
TRBJ1-1 | TRBV20-1 | CSARSPNTEAFF
TRBJ1-2 | TRBV20-1 | CSARATQGVGGYTF
TRBJ1-1 | TRBV6-1 | CASRPQGQMNTEAFF
TRBJ2-6 | TRBV19 | CASSILGSGANVLTF
TRBJ2-1 | TRBV6-5 | CASSYYGKRGASYNEQFF
TRBJ1-1 | TRBV20-1 | CSASPYTGVNTEAFF
TRBJ1-5 | TRBV7-2 | CASSRFGQAMNQPQHF
TRBJ2-6 | TRBV7-2 | CASTQSRAGANVLTF
TRBJ2-7 | TRBV2 | CASTRFSYEQYF
TRBJ1-5 | TRBV19 | CASSQGREQPQHF
TRBJ2-3 | TRBV20-1 | CSARDLGRVTDTQYF
TRBJ2-5 | TRBV6-1 | CASFFRLNWGETQYF
TRBJ1-3 | TRBV20-1 | CSANRDREGNTIYF
TRBJ1-5 | TRBV10-3 | CAIREGGTSNQPQHF
TRBJ1-2 | TRBV12-3/TRBV12-4 | CASSPGLSYGYTF
TRBJ2-7 | TRBV12-3/TRBV12-4 | CASSLENEQYF
TRBJ1-2 | TRBV6-1 | CASSNPQGAVYGYTF
TRBJ1-6 | TRBV2 | CASSGRVGNSPLHF
TRBJ1-5 | TRBV27 | CASSLYQTGGRNQPQHF
TRBJ1-1 | TRBV20-1 | CSARATANTEAFF